The 21 T cell receptor beta chains in this list originate from one sample, sequenced in a study of identical twins. MiXCR, run by TCRdb on the 5' RACE reads, gives a single entry per CDR3 protein. The sample carries 450,000 or so distinct CDR3 sequences, 12% to 15% recorded once. The same sample was also studied in work on yellow fever vaccine responses in identical twins.

The specimen was CD4+ T cells sorted from blood. These receptors came from a woman between 18 and 30 years old in good health.

The genes are TRBV7-2 and TRBJ2-5, with 13 bases identical to TRBD2. Germline lookup yields CDR1 SGHTA and CDR2 FQGNSA. With 5 bases clipped from V and 4 bases from J, the junction kept 4 bases outside the gene matches. The CDR3 totals 15 residues. The CDR3 DNA is TGTGCCAGCAGCCTTCGGACTAGCGGGAGAGAGACCCAGTACTTC. Translation gives CASSLRTSGRETQYF.

This clonotype was counted many times. This rearrangement joins TRBV10-3 to TRBJ2-4; no firm D call. V shed 8 bases and J shed 7 bases, with 9 bases lying between them. CDR3 length: 11 amino acids. Germline V gene data show CDR1 as ENHRY and CDR2 as SYGVKD. The CDR3: CAISSQNIQYF. The CDR3 DNA follows: TGTGCCATCTCGTCCCAGAACATTCAGTACTTC.

This chain links TRBV11-2 with TRBJ2-5, with 8 bases fitting TRBD2. V dropped 0 bases and J dropped 2; count of bases not matched to a gene: 8. The germline gives CDR1 SGHAT, CDR2 FQNNGV. The CDR3 runs 17 residues. The CDR3 DNA reads TGTGCCAGCAGCTTAGATAAGTTTGTAGCGGGGCAAGAGACCCAGTACTTC. Its translation is CASSLDKFVAGQETQYF.

This clonotype was found a few times. The gene calls are TRBV11-2 and TRBJ2-3; D ambiguous. The CDR3 consists of 15 residues. V lost 2 bases, J lost 0 bases, and 9 bases lay in between. Germline-derived CDR1 and CDR2 are SGHAT and FQNNGV. The CDR3, as DNA: TGTGCCAGCAGCTTACACAGACCTAGCACAGATACGCAGTATTTT. Its protein product is CASSLHRPSTDTQYF.

This clonotype was observed many times. The rearrangement links TRBV4-2 to TRBJ2-7; 13 positions match TRBD2. CDR1 is LGHNA and CDR2 is YNFKEQ in the germline V gene. The CDR3 spans 16 residues. V gave up 5 bases and J gave up 2 bases; unmatched junction bases: 6. The CDR3 loop is CASSFSGTSGAYEQYF. CDR3 DNA sequence: TGTGCCAGCAGCTTCTCCGGGACTAGCGGGGCCTACGAGCAGTACTTC.

This clonotype has a count of ten or more. The rearrangement uses TRBV12-3 or TRBV12-4 and TRBJ1-6, with D unresolved. The CDR3 covers 14 residues. The V end was cut by 4 bases, the J end by 5 bases, with 9 bases between. Here the CDR3 reads CASSYSKNNSPLHF. For the CDR3, the DNA is TGTGCCAGCAGTTACAGTAAAAATAATTCACCCCTCCACTTT.

The chain recombines TRBV5-1 with TRBJ2-7; 8 bases align to TRBD1. The CDR3 runs to 15 residues. From germline, CDR1 is SGHRS and CDR2 YFSETQ. Germline trimming cut 4 bases from V and 0 bases from J; bases unmatched to any gene: 6. This chain's CDR3 is CASSNTGTGSYEQYF. In DNA form, the CDR3 reads TGCGCCAGCAGCAACACCGGGACAGGCTCCTACGAGCAGTACTTC.

V and J are TRBV6-2 or TRBV6-3 and TRBJ2-7; D might be TRBD1 (5 bases). This CDR3 is built from 13 residues. Germline V gene lookup returns CDR1 MNHEY and CDR2 SVGEGT. V lost 6 bases and J 3 bases, leaving 12 bases between the germline ends. This CDR3 reads CASRSTQGYEQYF. As DNA, the CDR3 is TGTGCCAGCAGATCAACTCAGGGCTACGAGCAGTACTTC.

This clonotype was counted between two and nine times. The V call is TRBV5-1, the J call TRBJ2-5; 8 bases agree with TRBD2. The CDR3 runs 17 residues. The germline gives CDR1 SGHRS, CDR2 YFSETQ. V trimming: 4 bases; J trimming: 4 bases; junction bases outside the gene matches: 15. The CDR3 loop is CASSQEKGTRSGETQYF. The CDR3 DNA reads as TGCGCCAGCAGCCAAGAAAAAGGGACTAGATCGGGAGAGACCCAGTACTTC.

This clonotype has a handful of counts. V and J are TRBV10-3 and TRBJ2-7; TRBD2 matches 9 bases. Losses at the gene ends were 4 bases for V and 4 bases for J; bases not matched to a gene: 2. In germline, CDR1 is ENHRY, CDR2 SYGVKD. The CDR3 is 13 residues long. This chain's CDR3 is CAISGSGGYEQYF. The CDR3 bases are TGTGCCATCAGTGGAAGCGGGGGGTACGAGCAGTACTTC.

The rearrangement uses TRBV12-3 or TRBV12-4 and TRBJ2-3; D not certain. V was pared by 3 bases and J by 6 bases, with 13 bases between. The CDR3 totals 14 residues. CDR3 in amino acids: CASSFFQVRDTQYF. CDR3 bases: TGTGCCAGCAGTTTCTTCCAGGTCCGGGATACGCAGTATTTT.

In this sample, this clonotype turned up a few times. The chain carries TRBV28 and TRBJ2-1, with D perhaps TRBD1 or TRBD2 (5 bases each). Germline V gives CDR1 MDHEN, CDR2 SYDVKM. V was cut by 6 bases and J by 0 bases, with 15 bases left in between. The CDR3 runs 16 residues. The CDR3 loop is CASSPPQAGSYNEQFF. The CDR3 DNA sequence: TGTGCCAGCAGCCCCCCACAGGCGGGCTCCTACAATGAGCAGTTCTTC. Looking up the rest from reference TRBV28 and TRBJ2-1 gives the full variable domain: DVKVTQSSRYLVKRTGEKVFLECVQDMDHENMFWYRQDPGLGLRLIYFSYDVKMKEKGDIPEGYSVSREKKERFSLILESASTNQTSMYLCASSPPQAGSYNEQFFGPGTRLTVL.

This clonotype was detected only a few times. One end of the junction does not line up with germline, which may come from a read error. This sequence joins TRBV28 and TRBJ2-1; maybe TRBD1 (6 bases). Germline V gene lookup returns CDR1 MDHEN and CDR2 SYDVKM. The CDR3 spans 12 residues. The CDR3: CASSPHRDHNVF. The CDR3 region has the DNA TGTGCCAGCAGCCCCCACAGGGATCACAACGTCTTC.

The chain employs TRBV6-2 or TRBV6-3 and TRBJ2-2, with TRBD1 identical over 7 bases. This CDR3 spans 15 amino acids. Germline V gene lookup returns CDR1 MNHEY and CDR2 SVGEGT. V gave up 8 bases and J gave up 5 bases; unmatched junction bases: 11. This CDR3 is CASHSRTGITGELFF. CDR3 nucleotides: TGTGCCAGCCATAGCCGGACAGGAATTACCGGGGAGCTGTTTTTT.

Notes on this clonotype: A much larger clone differs by one base, so this may be a read error. This chain links TRBV6-5 with TRBJ2-1; 10 bases map to TRBD2. This CDR3 region has 17 residues. V lost 2 bases to trimming and J lost 7 bases; unmatched junction nucleotides: 11. CDR1 and CDR2 (germline): MNHEY, SVGAGI. CDR3 amino acids: CASSYVASGGLGNEQFF. The CDR3 coding sequence is TGTGCCAGCAGTTACGTGGCTAGCGGGGGTCTGGGGAATGAGCAGTTCTTC.

The V call is TRBV5-1, the J call TRBJ1-1; 9 bases fit TRBD1. The germline CDR1 and CDR2 sequences are SGHRS and YFSETQ. This CDR3 region has 14 residues. After removal of 5 bases from V and 7 bases from J, the junction contained 9 bases not matched to a gene. The CDR3 DNA follows: TGCGCCAGCAGTCTAACAGGGGGCCCCGGTGAAGCTTTCTTT. It translates to CASSLTGGPGEAFF.

This clonotype came up a few times. The chain joins TRBV20-1 to TRBJ2-2; TRBD2 matches at 10 bases. Germline CDR1 is DFQATT and CDR2 is SNEGSKA (reference sequence). Losses at the gene ends were 0 bases for V and 8 bases for J; bases not matched to a gene: 12. The length of the CDR3 is 17 residues. This CDR3 reads CSARDFSGSGRFGELFF. Written as DNA, the CDR3 is TGCAGTGCTAGAGATTTTAGCGGTAGCGGGAGGTTTGGGGAGCTGTTTTTT.

This clonotype was seen repeatedly, ten times or more. V gene TRBV6-1 combines with J gene TRBJ2-2, with TRBD1 matching 8 bases. Germline V gene data show CDR1 as MNHNS and CDR2 as SASEGT. V shed 7 bases, J shed 5 bases, and the junction held 6 bases outside the gene matches. The CDR3 contains 14 residues. The CDR3 coding sequence is TGTGCCAGCAAAATGGACAGGGTAACCGGGGAGCTGTTTTTT. Its protein is CASKMDRVTGELFF.

This clonotype occurred a few times. The chain is built from TRBV7-2 and TRBJ2-3; the match to TRBD2 covers 7 bases. The CDR3 consists of 14 residues. Germline loops: CDR1 SGHTA, CDR2 FQGNSA. With V trimmed by 6 bases and J by 2 bases, 5 bases remained unmatched. CDR3: CASRGGTTTDTQYF. The DNA for the CDR3 is TGTGCCAGCAGAGGAGGGACTACCACAGATACGCAGTATTTT.

The chain uses TRBV6-2 or TRBV6-3 and TRBJ2-1, with a weak D call TRBD2 (5 bases). The V and J ends lost 6 bases and 10 bases respectively, with 13 bases between them. There are 12 residues in the CDR3. Germline assignment: CDR1 MNHEY and CDR2 SVGEGT. The CDR3 loop reads CASRLPRGEQFF. The CDR3 nucleotides read TGTGCCAGCAGACTCCCCCGGGGAGAGCAGTTCTTC.

The chain is built from TRBV20-1 and TRBJ2-1, with D possibly TRBD2 on 5 matching bases. CDR1 is DFQATT, CDR2 SNEGSKA, per germline (reference sequence). The CDR3 sequence is 14 residues long. The V end was cut by 8 bases, the J end by 4 bases, with 18 bases between. The CDR3, as DNA: TGCAGTCCGAAGGACTTGCAACCTTACAATGAGCAGTTCTTC. Translated, it gives CSPKDLQPYNEQFF.